The next 32 T cell receptor beta chains were all read from a single sample in a study of cytomegalovirus exposure and HLA in healthy donors. A multiplex PCR was run with 60 Vbeta primers and 13 Jbeta primers. Only in-frame clones appear in the TCRdb table, and some are missing; sequencing was by immunoSEQ multiplex PCR. The table includes some 150,000 clones, roughly three quarters detected once. The sequencing input was PBMCs. The receptors derive from a man aged 60-69 years in good health and CMV-seronegative.

This clone was counted a single time. This chain connects TRBV6-1 to TRBJ1-4; 9 nucleotides line up with TRBD1. The CDR3 is 14 residues long. Germline CDR1 and CDR2: MNHNS and SASEGT. V gave up 6 bases and J gave up 8 bases; unmatched junction bases: 7. The CDR3 region has the DNA TGTGCCAGCAGGACAGGACAGGGGCCAGAAAAACTGTTTTTT. It translates to CASRTGQGPEKLFF.

This clone was counted between two and nine times. The chain joins TRBV7-2 to TRBJ1-5, with 7 bases lining up with TRBD1. Looked up from germline, CDR1 is SGHTA and CDR2 is FQGNSA. The CDR3 runs 14 residues. V dropped 2 bases and J dropped 5; count of bases not matched to a gene: 3. CDR3 amino acids: CASSLRQGDQPQHF. The CDR3 DNA is TGTGCCAGCAGCTTACGGCAGGGGGATCAGCCCCAGCATTTT.

This clone was detected only once. Here the CDR3 reads CASSQDPTGGRETQYF. The CDR3 bases are TGCGCCAGCAGCCAAGATCCGACAGGCGGGCGAGAGACCCAGTACTTC. The genes are TRBV4-3 and TRBJ2-5; the D gene is possibly TRBD1 (6 bases). Germline values: CDR1 LGHNA, CDR2 YSLEER. The germline V and J ends were trimmed by 0 bases and 4 bases, with 15 bases remaining between them. CDR3 length: 16 amino acids.

The genes are TRBV28 and TRBJ1-1; 7 bases align to TRBD1. The J segment lost 4 bases and the V segment lost 4 bases, leaving 6 bases of the junction unmatched. In germline, CDR1 is MDHEN, CDR2 SYDVKM. The CDR3 sequence is 14 residues long. The CDR3 DNA is TGTGCCAGCAGTTCCCAGGGGGGAATCACTGAAGCTTTCTTT. Amino acids: CASSSQGGITEAFF.

The gene calls are TRBV5-4 and TRBJ2-1; 7 bases match TRBD1. The CDR3 runs to 14 residues. Looked up from germline, CDR1 is SGHNT and CDR2 is YYREEE (reference sequence). With V trimmed by 0 bases and J by 7 bases, 4 bases remained unmatched. The CDR3 sequence is CASSLGSQGNEQFF. The CDR3 DNA sequence: TGTGCCAGCAGCTTGGGGTCACAGGGGAATGAGCAGTTCTTC.

The V and J genes are TRBV11-3 and TRBJ2-3; D unclear. Trimming shortened V by 4 bases and J by 1 base, and 6 bases separated the two germline ends. The CDR3 contains 13 residues. The germline V gene encodes CDR1 SGHNT and CDR2 YENEEA. CDR3 in amino acids: CASSSTGTDTQYF. As DNA, the CDR3 is TGTGCCAGCAGCTCTACAGGCACAGATACGCAGTATTTT.

CDR3 in DNA: TGTGCCAGTAGTCGGAAGGGACAGGGGAACGGCTACACCTTC. Protein: CASSRKGQGNGYTF. The J gene is TRBJ1-2, the V gene TRBV19; 10 nucleotides line up with TRBD1. The V and J ends lost 5 bases and 8 bases, in that order; junction bases with no gene match: 8. The length of the CDR3 is 14 residues. The germline V gene encodes CDR1 LNHDA and CDR2 SQIVND (reference sequence).

The chain is built from TRBV7-2 and TRBJ2-5, with 8 bases that match TRBD1. Germline CDR1 is SGHTA and CDR2 is FQGNSA. Unmatched junction bases numbered 3, after V lost 5 bases and J lost 1 base. The length of the CDR3 is 14 residues. This CDR3 reads CASSRDRTQETQYF. CDR3 bases: TGTGCCAGCAGCCGGGACAGGACCCAAGAGACCCAGTACTTC.

The rearrangement uses TRBV7-2 and TRBJ1-5, with D hard to call. Per germline, CDR1 SGHTA and CDR2 FQGNSA. Between the trimmed V and J ends, which lost 2 bases and 0 bases, there was a span of 8 bases. The CDR3 is made up of 15 amino acids. The DNA for the CDR3 is TGTGCCAGCAGCTTACAGGCAGGTAGCAATCAGCCCCAGCATTTT. Amino acids: CASSLQAGSNQPQHF. The full variable domain, in which reference TRBV7-2 and TRBJ1-5 provide the parts outside the CDR3, is GAGVSQSPSNKVTEKGKDVELRCDPISGHTALYWYRQSLGQGLEFLIYFQGNSAPDKSGLPSDRFSAERTGGSVSTLTIQRTQQEDSAVYLCASSLQAGSNQPQHFGDGTRLSIL.

The rearrangement uses TRBV18 and TRBJ1-5; 8 nucleotides align to TRBD1. CDR3 length equals 16 residues. V shed 3 bases, J shed 3 bases, and the junction held 7 bases outside the gene matches. Germline V lookup: CDR1 KGHSH, CDR2 LQKENI. The CDR3 sequence: CASSPDRGEANQPQHF. Written as DNA, the CDR3 is TGTGCCAGCTCACCCGACAGGGGCGAGGCCAATCAGCCCCAGCATTTT. Based on the CDR3 plus reference TRBV18 and TRBJ1-5, the full variable domain is NAGVMQNPRHLVRRRGQEARLRCSPMKGHSHVYWYRQLPEEGLKFMVYLQKENIIDESGMPKERFSAEFPKEGPSILRIQQVVRGDSAAYFCASSPDRGEANQPQHFGDGTRLSIL.

The V and J genes are TRBV19 and TRBJ2-7; the D gene is possibly TRBD2 (6 bases). The CDR3 is 19 residues long. The ends were cut back, 4 bases at V and 7 bases at J, with 32 bases in the middle. Germline lookup yields CDR1 LNHDA and CDR2 SQIVND (reference sequence). In nucleotides, the CDR3 is TGTGCCAGTAGTACCATTCTACTCGTCCCGGGGGACCGGTCTTGGGAGCAGTACTTC. Protein: CASSTILLVPGDRSWEQYF.

CDR3: CASSLAWGGEQYF. The CDR3 DNA follows: TGTGCCAGCAGCTTAGCGTGGGGCGGCGAGCAGTACTTC. The V gene is TRBV7-6, the J gene TRBJ2-7; possible D gene TRBD1, 5 bases. Trimming removed 0 bases from V and 6 bases from J, with 9 bases in between. The CDR3 contains 13 residues. CDR1 is SGHVS, CDR2 FNYEAQ, per germline.

The J gene is TRBJ1-5, the V gene TRBV5-8; D may be TRBD1 (6 bases). Per the germline V gene, CDR1 is SGHTS and CDR2 is YDEGEE. This CDR3 is 16 amino acids long. With 4 bases removed from V and 3 bases from J, the gap between germline ends came to 17 bases. CDR3 loop: CASSIRSGQNNQPQHF. CDR3 DNA sequence: TGTGCCAGCAGCATTCGAAGTGGACAGAACAATCAGCCCCAGCATTTT.

The chain has TRBV7-2 and TRBJ2-5; 8 bases map to TRBD1. Losses at the gene ends were 5 bases for V and 5 bases for J; bases not matched to a gene: 10. The germline CDR1 and CDR2 sequences are SGHTA and FQGNSA. The CDR3 totals 15 residues. CDR3 in DNA: TGTGCCAGCAGCCCTCGACAGGGGAGTTGGGAGACCCAGTACTTC. Translation: CASSPRQGSWETQYF.

The chain employs TRBV11-1 and TRBJ1-3; no reliable D call. This CDR3 contains 14 residues. V was clipped by 4 bases and J by 6 bases, with 13 bases between them. CDR1 SGHAT and CDR2 FQDESV come from the germline V gene (reference sequence). The CDR3: CASSSDTTLNTIYF. The CDR3 region has the DNA TGTGCCAGCAGCTCCGACACAACGCTAAACACCATATATTTT.

This chain links TRBV7-2 with TRBJ2-1; weak D call: TRBD1 (5 bases). V was shortened by 3 bases and J by 0 bases, with 9 bases between the two germline ends. This CDR3 contains 15 residues. The germline V gene has CDR1 SGHTA and CDR2 FQGNSA. Here the CDR3 reads CASSLGHGSYNEQFF. In nucleotides, the CDR3 is TGTGCCAGCAGCTTGGGGCACGGCTCCTACAATGAGCAGTTCTTC.

The chain carries TRBV29-1 and TRBJ2-5, with D unresolved. Germline V gives CDR1 SQVTM, CDR2 ANQGSEA. V was pared by 4 bases and J by 2 bases, with 11 bases between. There are 13 residues in the CDR3. In DNA, the CDR3 is TGCAGCGTTGGGTTGCTGAGTCAAGAGACCCAGTACTTC. Translation gives CSVGLLSQETQYF.

The chain is built from TRBV29-1 and TRBJ2-2; no definite D call. Looked up from germline, CDR1 is SQVTM and CDR2 is ANQGSEA. Trimming took 4 bases from V and 7 from J, leaving 10 bases between them. CDR3 length: 12 amino acids. This chain's CDR3 is CSVGSGIGELFF. In DNA form, the CDR3 reads TGCAGCGTTGGCAGTGGCATCGGGGAGCTGTTTTTT.

This chain connects TRBV27 to TRBJ2-7, with 10 bases identical to TRBD1. This CDR3 is built from 17 residues. V was clipped by 2 bases and J by 1 base; unmatched bases: 8. Germline loops: CDR1 MNHEY, CDR2 SMNVEV (reference sequence). CDR3: CASSLKDPGQGSYEQYF. For the CDR3, the DNA is TGTGCCAGCAGTTTAAAAGATCCGGGACAGGGGTCCTACGAGCAGTACTTC.

This chain connects TRBV18 to TRBJ2-6; 8 bases map to TRBD1. The V gene's germline CDR1 is KGHSH and CDR2 LQKENI. The CDR3 has 18 residues. V dropped 2 bases and J dropped 4; count of bases not matched to a gene: 10. CDR3 sequence (DNA): TGTGCCAGCTCACCAGGCCTCAGGGGGCGAGAAGGGGCCAACGTCCTGACTTTC. Translating it yields CASSPGLRGREGANVLTF.

The chain couples TRBV7-9 to TRBJ2-7; 10 nucleotides align to TRBD1. The CDR3 loop spans 16 amino acids. Germline-derived CDR1 and CDR2 are SEHNR and FQNEAQ (reference sequence). The V gene end was trimmed by 3 bases and the J gene end by 7 bases; junction bases not matched to a gene: 12. CDR3 DNA: TGTGCCAGCAGCTTTGGTGGGGACAGGGGCCTTTGTGAGCAGTACTTC. Translated, it gives CASSFGGDRGLCEQYF.

This chain joins TRBV19 and TRBJ2-3; a possible D gene is TRBD2 (7 bases). The germline CDR1 and CDR2 sequences are LNHDA and SQIVND (reference sequence). V was shortened by 5 bases and J by 5 bases, with 17 bases between the two germline ends. The CDR3 contains 15 residues. Written as DNA, the CDR3 is TGTGCCAGTAGTGAGAGGGGGGGCTGGGGAGATACGCAGTATTTT. Its translation is CASSERGGWGDTQYF.

This clone came up a few times. This chain uses TRBV6-5 with TRBJ2-1; D not certain. In germline, CDR1 is MNHEY, CDR2 SVGAGI. Trimming cost V 0 bases and J 10 bases, with 10 bases left between them. CDR3 length: 13 residues. The CDR3, as DNA: TGTGCCAGCAGTTACTCCGACTTGGAGGAGCAGTTCTTC. Amino acid sequence: CASSYSDLEEQFF.

This chain connects TRBV27 to TRBJ1-4, with 9 bases lining up with TRBD1. From germline, CDR1 is MNHEY and CDR2 SMNVEV (reference sequence). The CDR3 runs to 16 residues. The J segment lost 4 bases and the V segment lost 5 bases, leaving 8 bases of the junction unmatched. The CDR3, as DNA: TGTGCCAGCAGTCGTGGGACAGGGCGCAGTAATGAAAAACTGTTTTTT. Protein sequence: CASSRGTGRSNEKLFF. Based on the CDR3 plus reference TRBV27 and TRBJ1-4, the full variable domain is EAQVTQNPRYLITVTGKKLTVTCSQNMNHEYMSWYRQDPGLGLRQIYYSMNVEVTDKGDVPEGYKVSRKEKRNFPLILESPSPNQTSLYFCASSRGTGRSNEKLFFGSGTQLSVL.

Turning to this clone: The same CDR3 arises from other DNA sequences in this sample as well. V usage is TRBV5-1 and J usage is TRBJ1-2, with TRBD1 matching 7 bases. Germline V lookup: CDR1 SGHRS, CDR2 YFSETQ. V lost 0 bases and J lost 2; bases outside the gene matches: 4. The CDR3 runs to 15 residues. The CDR3 DNA reads TGCGCCAGCAGCTTGGGGGGGACAGAGAACTATGGCTACACCTTC. Encoded protein: CASSLGGTENYGYTF.

The CDR3 DNA sequence: TGTGCCAGCAGCCCTCTTACGTCCGGAGATACGCAGTATTTT. It specifies CASSPLTSGDTQYF. The chain is built from TRBV7-9 and TRBJ2-3, with no clear D. Trimming took 5 bases from V and 5 from J, leaving 14 bases between them. There are 14 residues in the CDR3. Germline CDR1 reads SEHNR; CDR2 reads FQNEAQ (reference sequence).

This clone was counted a single time. This chain uses TRBV7-2 with TRBJ2-7; TRBD2 matches 7 bases. Germline V gene lookup returns CDR1 SGHTA and CDR2 FQGNSA. CDR3 size: 15 residues. V dropped 1 base and J dropped 7; count of bases not matched to a gene: 10. The CDR3 DNA reads TGTGCCAGCAGCTTAGTGGGCGGGAGTTCTTTTGAGCAGTACTTC. Its translation is CASSLVGGSSFEQYF.

The chain uses TRBV9 and TRBJ2-3, with TRBD2 matching 7 bases. V lost 0 bases, J lost 4 bases, and 8 bases stayed unmatched. Germline V gene data show CDR1 as SGDLS and CDR2 as YYNGEE. CDR3 length: 16 residues. The chain's CDR3 is CASSVESGIGADTQYF. The CDR3 DNA follows: TGTGCCAGCAGCGTAGAGAGCGGGATCGGGGCAGATACGCAGTATTTT.

There are a few counts of this clone. V gene TRBV28 combines with J gene TRBJ1-1; 7 nucleotides match TRBD1. Looked up from germline, CDR1 is MDHEN and CDR2 is SYDVKM. The V segment lost 9 bases and the J segment 8 bases; nucleotides outside the gene matches: 12. This CDR3 spans 13 amino acids. CDR3 sequence: CASGGYRGAEAFF. Written as DNA, the CDR3 is TGTGCCAGTGGGGGATACAGGGGCGCGGAAGCTTTCTTT.

The chain uses TRBV7-2 and TRBJ2-1; D possibly corresponds to TRBD2 (6 bases). Trimming took 5 bases from V and 1 from J, leaving 12 bases between them. Germline CDR1 and CDR2: SGHTA and FQGNSA. This CDR3 comprises 15 residues. The CDR3, as DNA: TGTGCCAGCAGCCCTGGGGCGGGGTCCTACAATGAGCAGTTCTTC. Its translation: CASSPGAGSYNEQFF.

This clone has only a few counts. The rearrangement links TRBV7-2 to TRBJ1-2; D remains ambiguous. Germline V gene lookup returns CDR1 SGHTA and CDR2 FQGNSA. Trimming took off 2 bases at V and 4 bases at J, with 8 bases between the two ends. The CDR3 sequence is 13 residues long. CDR3 loop: CASSLIQPYGYTF. In DNA form, the CDR3 reads TGTGCCAGCAGCTTAATACAGCCCTATGGCTACACCTTC.

J is TRBJ1-4 and V is TRBV9, with 11 bases matching TRBD1. Germline values: CDR1 SGDLS, CDR2 YYNGEE. Germline trimming cut 3 bases from V and 8 bases from J; bases unmatched to any gene: 6. There are 15 residues in the CDR3. CDR3 in DNA: TGTGCCAGCAGCGCTGGGACAGGGGGTTTCGAAAAACTGTTTTTT. It encodes CASSAGTGGFEKLFF.